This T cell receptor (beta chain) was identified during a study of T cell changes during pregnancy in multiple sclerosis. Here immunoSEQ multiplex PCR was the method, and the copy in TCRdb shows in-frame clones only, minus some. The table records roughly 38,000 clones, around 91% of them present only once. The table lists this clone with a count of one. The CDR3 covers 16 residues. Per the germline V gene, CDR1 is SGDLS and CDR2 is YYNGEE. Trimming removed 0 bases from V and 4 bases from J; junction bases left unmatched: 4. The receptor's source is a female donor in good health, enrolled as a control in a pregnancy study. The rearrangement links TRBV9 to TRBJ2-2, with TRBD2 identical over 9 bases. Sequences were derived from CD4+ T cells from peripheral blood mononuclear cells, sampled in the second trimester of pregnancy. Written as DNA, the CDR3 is TGTGCCAGCAGCGTAGAGGGACTAGCTATCACCGGGGAGCTGTTTTTT. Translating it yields CASSVEGLAITGELFF.